This TCR beta chain came from a study of PD-L1 blockade in urothelial cancer. Study-wide background: Patients took up atezolizumab in 2014 at 1,200 mg intravenously every 3 weeks. The authors examined blood 3 weeks (second dose) and 6 weeks after treatment start.

This sample's time point: pretreatment peripheral blood. The authors spiked synthetic TCR analog templates into each PCR. Clones were sequenced by immunoSEQ multiplex PCR, and TCRdb holds only the in-frame ones, with some missing. The table shows about 88,000 clones, with about 90% occurring only once. This CDR3 spans 13 amino acids. Trimming removed 11 bases from V and 0 bases from J, with 10 bases in between. Per the germline V gene, CDR1 is SEHNR and CDR2 is FQNEAQ (reference sequence). This receptor was taken from a woman aged 80 or older with urothelial cancer. The source was PBMCs, collected around atezolizumab (anti-PD-L1) treatment. The chain joins TRBV7-9 to TRBJ1-4, with unresolved D. CDR3 sequence: CAAMAATNEKLFF. CDR3 nucleotide sequence: TGTGCCGCGATGGCGGCAACTAATGAAAAACTGTTTTTT.